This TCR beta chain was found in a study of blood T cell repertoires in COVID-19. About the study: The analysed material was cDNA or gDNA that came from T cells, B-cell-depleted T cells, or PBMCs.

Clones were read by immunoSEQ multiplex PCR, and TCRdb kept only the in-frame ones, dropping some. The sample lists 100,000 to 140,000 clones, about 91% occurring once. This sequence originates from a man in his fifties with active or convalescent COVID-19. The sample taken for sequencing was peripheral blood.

The DNA for the CDR3 is TGTGCCAGCAGCCAAGATCGGGGGACAGGGCCCCACGAGCAGTACTTC. Translating it yields CASSQDRGTGPHEQYF. The V and J genes are TRBV3-1 (or the pseudogene TRBV3-2) and TRBJ2-7; the match to TRBD1 covers 9 bases. V was pared by 0 bases and J by 5 bases, with 8 bases of the junction left unmatched. The CDR3 contains 16 residues. The germline V gene encodes CDR1 LGHDT and CDR2 YNNKEL (reference sequence).